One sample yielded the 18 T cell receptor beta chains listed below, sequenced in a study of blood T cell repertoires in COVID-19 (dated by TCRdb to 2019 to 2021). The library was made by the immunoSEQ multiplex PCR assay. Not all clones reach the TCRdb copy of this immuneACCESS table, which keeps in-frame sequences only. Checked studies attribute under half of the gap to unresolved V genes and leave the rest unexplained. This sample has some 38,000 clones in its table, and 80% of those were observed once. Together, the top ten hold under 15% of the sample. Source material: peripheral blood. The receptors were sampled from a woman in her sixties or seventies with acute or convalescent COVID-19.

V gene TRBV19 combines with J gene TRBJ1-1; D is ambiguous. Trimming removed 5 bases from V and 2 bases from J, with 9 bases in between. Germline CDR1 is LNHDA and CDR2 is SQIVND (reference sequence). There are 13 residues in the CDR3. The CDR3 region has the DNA TGTGCCAGTAGTTCCCCGAGAAACACTGAAGCTTTCTTT. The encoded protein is CASSSPRNTEAFF.

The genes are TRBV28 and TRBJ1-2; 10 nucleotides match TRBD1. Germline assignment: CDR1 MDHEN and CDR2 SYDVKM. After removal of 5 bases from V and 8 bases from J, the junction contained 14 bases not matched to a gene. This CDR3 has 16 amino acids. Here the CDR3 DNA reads TGTGCCAGCAGTATTCCTCCCGGGACAGGGGATGGGGGCTACACCTTC. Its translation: CASSIPPGTGDGGYTF.

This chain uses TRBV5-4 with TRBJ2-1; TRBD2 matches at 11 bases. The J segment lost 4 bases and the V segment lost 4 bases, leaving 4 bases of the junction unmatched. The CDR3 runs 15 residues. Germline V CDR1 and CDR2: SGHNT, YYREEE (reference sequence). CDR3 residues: CASSPGLAGYNEQFF. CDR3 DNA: TGTGCCAGCAGCCCAGGACTAGCGGGTTACAATGAGCAGTTCTTC.

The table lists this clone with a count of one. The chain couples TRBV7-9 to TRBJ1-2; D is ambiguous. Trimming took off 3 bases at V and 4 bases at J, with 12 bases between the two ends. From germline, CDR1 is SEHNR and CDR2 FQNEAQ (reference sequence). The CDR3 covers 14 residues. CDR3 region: CASSFSRSSYGYTF. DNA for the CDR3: TGTGCCAGCAGCTTCTCCAGATCCTCCTATGGCTACACCTTC.

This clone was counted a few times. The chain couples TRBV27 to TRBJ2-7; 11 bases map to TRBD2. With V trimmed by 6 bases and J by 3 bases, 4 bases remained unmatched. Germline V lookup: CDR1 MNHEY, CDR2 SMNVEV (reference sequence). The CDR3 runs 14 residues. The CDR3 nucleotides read TGTGCCAGCAGCCCCGGGACTAGCGGCTACGAGCAGTACTTC. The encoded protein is CASSPGTSGYEQYF.

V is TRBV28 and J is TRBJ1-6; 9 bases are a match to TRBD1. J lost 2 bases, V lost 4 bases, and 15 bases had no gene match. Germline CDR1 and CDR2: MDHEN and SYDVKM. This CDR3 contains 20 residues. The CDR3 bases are TGTGCCAGCAGTTCCATCTCTACAGGGGGCGCGGGGACCTATAATTCACCCCTCCACTTT. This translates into CASSSISTGGAGTYNSPLHF.

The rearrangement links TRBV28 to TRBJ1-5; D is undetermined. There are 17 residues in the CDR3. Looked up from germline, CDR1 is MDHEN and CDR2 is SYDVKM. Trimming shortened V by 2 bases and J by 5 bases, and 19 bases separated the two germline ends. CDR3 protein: CASSLPGDWAPDQPQHF. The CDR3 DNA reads TGTGCCAGCAGTTTACCCGGTGATTGGGCGCCCGATCAGCCCCAGCATTTT.

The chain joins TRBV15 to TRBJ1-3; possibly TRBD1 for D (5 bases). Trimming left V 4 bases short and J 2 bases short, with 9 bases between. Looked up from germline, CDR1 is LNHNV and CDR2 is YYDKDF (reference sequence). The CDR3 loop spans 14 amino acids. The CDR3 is CATSTRDTGNTIYF. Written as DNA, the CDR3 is TGTGCCACCAGCACCAGGGATACTGGAAACACCATATATTTT.

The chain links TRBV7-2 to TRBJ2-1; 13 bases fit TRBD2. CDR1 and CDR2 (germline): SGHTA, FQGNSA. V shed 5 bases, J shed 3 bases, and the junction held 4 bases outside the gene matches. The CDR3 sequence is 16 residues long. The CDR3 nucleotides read TGTGCCAGCAGCGCCGGGACTAGCGGGATCTACAATGAGCAGTTCTTC. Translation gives CASSAGTSGIYNEQFF.

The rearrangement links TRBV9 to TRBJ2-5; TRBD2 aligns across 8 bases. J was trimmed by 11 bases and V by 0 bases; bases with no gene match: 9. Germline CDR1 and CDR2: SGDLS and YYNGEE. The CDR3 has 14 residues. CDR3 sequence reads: CASSVESGGVPQYF. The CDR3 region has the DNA TGTGCCAGCAGCGTAGAAAGCGGGGGAGTCCCTCAGTACTTC.

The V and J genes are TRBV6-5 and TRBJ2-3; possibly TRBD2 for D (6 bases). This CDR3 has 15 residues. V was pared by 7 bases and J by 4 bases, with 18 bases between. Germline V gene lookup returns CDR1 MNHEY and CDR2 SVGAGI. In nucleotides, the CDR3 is TGTGCCAGCATCGGGAGAGACGGGAGATCAGATACGCAGTATTTT. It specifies CASIGRDGRSDTQYF.

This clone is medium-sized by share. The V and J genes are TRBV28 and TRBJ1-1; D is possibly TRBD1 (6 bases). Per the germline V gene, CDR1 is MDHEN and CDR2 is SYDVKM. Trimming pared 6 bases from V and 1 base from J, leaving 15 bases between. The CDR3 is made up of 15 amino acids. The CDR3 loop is CASSRRETGNTEAFF. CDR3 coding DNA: TGTGCCAGCAGCAGGAGAGAGACAGGGAACACTGAAGCTTTCTTT.

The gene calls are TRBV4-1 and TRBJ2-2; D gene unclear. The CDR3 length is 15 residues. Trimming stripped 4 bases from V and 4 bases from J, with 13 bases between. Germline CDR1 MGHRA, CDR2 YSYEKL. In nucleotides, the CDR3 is TGCGCCAGCAGCCGCGGTGAACTAAGCACCGGGGAGCTGTTTTTT. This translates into CASSRGELSTGELFF.

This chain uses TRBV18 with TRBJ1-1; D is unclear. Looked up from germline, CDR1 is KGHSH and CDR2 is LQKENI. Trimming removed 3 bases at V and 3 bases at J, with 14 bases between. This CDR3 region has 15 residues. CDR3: CASSPQTSLDTEAFF. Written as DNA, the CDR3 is TGTGCCAGCTCACCCCAGACATCTTTGGACACTGAAGCTTTCTTT.

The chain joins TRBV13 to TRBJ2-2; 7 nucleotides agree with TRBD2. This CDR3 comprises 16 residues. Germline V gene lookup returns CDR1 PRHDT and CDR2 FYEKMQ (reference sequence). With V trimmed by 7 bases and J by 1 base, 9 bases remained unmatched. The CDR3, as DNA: TGTGCCAGCAATGAGGGGAGGGAACAGAACACCGGGGAGCTGTTTTTT. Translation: CASNEGREQNTGELFF.

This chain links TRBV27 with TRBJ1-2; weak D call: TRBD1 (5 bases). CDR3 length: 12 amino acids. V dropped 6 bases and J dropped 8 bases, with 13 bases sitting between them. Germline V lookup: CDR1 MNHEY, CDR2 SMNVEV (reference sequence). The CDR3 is CASSRPGIGYTF. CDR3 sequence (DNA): TGTGCCAGCAGCCGGCCAGGGATCGGCTACACCTTC.

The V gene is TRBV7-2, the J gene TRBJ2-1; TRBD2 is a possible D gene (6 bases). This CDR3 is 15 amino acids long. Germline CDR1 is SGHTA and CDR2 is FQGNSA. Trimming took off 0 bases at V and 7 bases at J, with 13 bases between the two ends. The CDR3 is CASSLAPGVGNEQFF. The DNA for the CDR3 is TGTGCCAGCAGCTTAGCCCCGGGAGTGGGTAATGAGCAGTTCTTC.

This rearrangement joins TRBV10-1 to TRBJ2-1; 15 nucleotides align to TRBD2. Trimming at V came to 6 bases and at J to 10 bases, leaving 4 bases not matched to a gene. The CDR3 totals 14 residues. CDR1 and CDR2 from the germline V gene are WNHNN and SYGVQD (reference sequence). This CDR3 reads CASRSGLAGGEQFF. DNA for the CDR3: TGCGCCAGCAGATCGGGACTAGCGGGGGGCGAGCAGTTCTTC.